This T cell receptor (beta chain) was observed in a study of graft-versus-host responses after intestinal transplantation. Whole-study context: Transplants given to recipients were multivisceral, liver-intestinal, or isolated intestinal. Points from the study as a whole: Recipient marrow harbored GvH clones, some of which surfaced first in ileum or blood. Peak circulating GvH clone levels were associated with early post-transplant HvG declines. Clonal ratios of graft-versus-host to host-versus-graft in allografts were high for patients exhibiting graft-donor T cell macrochimerism.

Sequencing used immunoSEQ multiplex PCR; TCRdb keeps in-frame clones, though not all of them. This sample has more than 85,000 clones, with 90% to 95% found just once. On this clone: What it binds is unknown.

The germline CDR1 and CDR2 sequences are SEHNR and FQNEAQ (reference sequence). This CDR3 comprises 15 residues. V gave up 1 base and J gave up 0 bases, with 7 bases separating them. The sequence was collected from a human donor who received an intestinal transplant. V is TRBV7-9 and J is TRBJ1-3, with D hard to call. Sequenced here: unstimulated CD8+ T cells sorted from spleen or lymph node cells, sampled before intestinal transplant. CDR3 amino acids: CASSLGQSSGNTIYF. The CDR3 region has the DNA TGTGCCAGCAGCTTAGGCCAGAGCTCTGGAAACACCATATATTTT.